The source of this T cell receptor beta chain is a study of OX40 agonist ivuxolimab in advanced cancers. Study summary: Patients treated during dose escalation were battling hepatocellular carcinoma, melanoma, renal cell or head and neck cancer. The dose-escalation cohort was roughly 84% male, with a mean age of around 60 years, ranging about 20 to 85.

Worth noting for this clone: What it binds is not known.

Notes on the study in general: Some nonresponders additionally presented with little normalized T-cell clonal expansion.

Profiling relied on immunoSEQ multiplex PCR, and the TCRdb table lists in-frame clones only, not all of them. The data contain some 66,000 clones, around 73% of them singletons. This specimen was CD4+ or CD8+ T cells sorted from blood, taken in a trial of the OX40 agonist ivuxolimab. This TCR was sampled from an adult with an advanced solid tumor such as melanoma, head and neck, liver or kidney cancer.

CDR3 in amino acids: CASSGGSAQETQYF. CDR3 DNA sequence: TGTGCCAGCAGTGGGGGGTCGGCGCAAGAGACCCAGTACTTC. The chain employs TRBV6-1 and TRBJ2-5; TRBD1 or TRBD2 may be the D gene (5 bases each). Germline assignment: CDR1 MNHNS and CDR2 SASEGT. The CDR3 covers 14 residues. Trimming took 4 bases from V and 2 from J, leaving 11 bases between them.